One sample yielded the 31 T cell receptor beta chains listed below, sequenced in a study of T cells in localized non-small cell lung cancer. Some clones are missing from TCRdb's copy, which holds only in-frame ones; the method was immunoSEQ multiplex PCR. Among approximately 15,000 clones listed, more than 80% were seen once. The source was peripheral blood, collected before any cancer treatment. The receptors were gathered from a woman aged 40 to 75 with stage I lung adenocarcinoma.

This sequence joins TRBV5-6 and TRBJ2-3; D is unresolved. Germline CDR1 SGHDT, CDR2 YYEEEE. This CDR3 comprises 14 residues. V lost 6 bases and J lost 1, with 12 bases in between. The CDR3 here is CASIKVAGTDTQYF. DNA for the CDR3: TGTGCCAGCATCAAAGTGGCGGGCACAGATACGCAGTATTTT.

The rearrangement joins TRBV5-1 to TRBJ1-1; D gene ambiguous. The CDR3 runs 15 residues. Trimming stripped 0 bases from V and 0 bases from J, with 9 bases between. Germline CDR1 is SGHRS and CDR2 is YFSETQ. The DNA for the CDR3 is TGCGCCAGCAGCTTGGTGGCGGGGATGAACACTGAAGCTTTCTTT. Its protein product is CASSLVAGMNTEAFF.

The chain employs TRBV28 and TRBJ2-5; 8 positions match TRBD2. The CDR3 spans 15 residues. In germline, CDR1 is MDHEN, CDR2 SYDVKM. Germline trimming cut 7 bases from V and 5 bases from J; bases unmatched to any gene: 12. The CDR3 spells CASTLGGAGGETQYF. DNA of the CDR3: TGTGCCAGCACGCTAGGAGGTGCGGGGGGCGAGACCCAGTACTTC.

The genes are TRBV6-6 and TRBJ1-2; D remains ambiguous. Between the trimmed V and J ends, which lost 0 bases and 2 bases, there was a span of 7 bases. CDR3 length equals 14 residues. CDR1 is MNHNY and CDR2 is SVGAGI in the germline V gene (reference sequence). CDR3 DNA: TGTGCCAGCAGTTACTCCGGAGTGAACTATGGCTACACCTTC. Protein sequence: CASSYSGVNYGYTF.

This chain uses TRBV19 with TRBJ2-7; the match to TRBD2 covers 9 bases. In germline, CDR1 is LNHDA, CDR2 SQIVND (reference sequence). The CDR3 totals 14 residues. V shed 5 bases, J shed 6 bases, and the junction held 8 bases outside the gene matches. The CDR3 DNA follows: TGTGCCAGTAGTCAGGGACTAGCTTACCTCGAGCAGTACTTC. Protein product: CASSQGLAYLEQYF.

The genes are TRBV6-1 and TRBJ1-2; D may be TRBD1 (5 bases). The CDR3 sequence is 14 residues long. Germline V gene sequence: CDR1 MNHNS, CDR2 SASEGT. Trimming took off 7 bases at V and 2 bases at J, with 14 bases between the two ends. The chain's CDR3 is CASTEGAVNYGYTF. CDR3 DNA: TGTGCCAGCACCGAAGGGGCCGTCAACTATGGCTACACCTTC.

The rearrangement uses TRBV4-3 and TRBJ2-2; 12 nucleotides match TRBD2. V shed 0 bases and J 1 base; nucleotides not matched to a gene: 3. The CDR3 runs to 18 residues. Germline V lookup: CDR1 LGHNA, CDR2 YSLEER. The CDR3 DNA is TGCGCCAGCAGCCAAGATACACTAGCGGGGGGGAACACCGGGGAGCTGTTTTTT. Translated, it gives CASSQDTLAGGNTGELFF.

The chain is built from TRBV5-4 and TRBJ2-3; a possible D gene is TRBD1 (6 bases). V shed 3 bases and J shed 4 bases, with 12 bases lying between them. This CDR3 is 14 amino acids long. CDR1 is SGHNT, CDR2 YYREEE, per germline (reference sequence). CDR3 amino acids: CASSYPQGPDTQYF. CDR3 in DNA: TGTGCCAGCAGCTACCCACAGGGACCAGATACGCAGTATTTT.

The chain combines TRBV7-2 with TRBJ1-3; 9 bases agree with TRBD1. V was clipped by 5 bases and J by 0 bases; unmatched bases: 14. The CDR3 length is 19 residues. Germline CDR1 is SGHTA and CDR2 is FQGNSA. The CDR3 sequence is CASSAWDRERASSGNTIYF. The CDR3 coding sequence is TGTGCCAGCAGCGCCTGGGACAGGGAAAGGGCCAGCTCTGGAAACACCATATATTTT.

The chain joins TRBV5-1 to TRBJ1-2, with 9 bases identical to TRBD1. J was trimmed by 4 bases and V by 3 bases; bases with no gene match: 10. Germline values: CDR1 SGHRS, CDR2 YFSETQ. CDR3 length equals 16 residues. Here the CDR3 DNA reads TGCGCCAGCAGCTGGGAGCCGGGACAGGGAAGCTATGGCTACACCTTC. It translates to CASSWEPGQGSYGYTF.

This clone has only one observation. J is TRBJ2-1 and V is TRBV4-2; TRBD2 matches at 10 bases. This CDR3 region has 14 residues. The junction had 11 bases not matched to a gene; V was cut back by 4 bases and J by 14 bases. Germline CDR1 reads LGHNA; CDR2 reads YNFKEQ. CDR3 bases: TGTGCCAGCAGCCCCCGAGATGGCCTAGCGGGAGAGTTCTTC. It specifies CASSPRDGLAGEFF.

The J gene is TRBJ1-6, the V gene TRBV19; no definite D call. In germline, CDR1 is LNHDA, CDR2 SQIVND (reference sequence). With 11 bases removed from V and 0 bases from J, the gap between germline ends came to 17 bases. The CDR3 consists of 16 residues. The CDR3: CAAAETPSSYNSPLHF. CDR3 bases: TGTGCCGCGGCGGAAACTCCTAGCTCCTATAATTCACCCCTCCACTTT.

The chain joins TRBV29-1 to TRBJ1-3; D gene ambiguous. The germline gives CDR1 SQVTM, CDR2 ANQGSEA. The CDR3 length is 12 residues. V was trimmed by 4 bases and J by 2 bases, leaving 6 bases between them. The CDR3 nucleotides read TGCAGCGTTGTAGGGACTGGAAACACCATATATTTT. It encodes CSVVGTGNTIYF.

In its sample, this clone was seen once. J is TRBJ2-7 and V is TRBV5-1, with 8 bases that match TRBD1. Looked up from germline, CDR1 is SGHRS and CDR2 is YFSETQ. The V and J ends lost 2 bases and 2 bases, in that order; junction bases with no gene match: 6. The CDR3 consists of 15 residues. The CDR3 DNA reads as TGCGCCAGCAGCTTTGCCGGGACAGGAGCCTACGAGCAGTACTTC. It codes for CASSFAGTGAYEQYF.

As for this clone: A junction boundary mismatches the germline segment, possibly from a read error. This chain joins TRBV18 and TRBJ1-1, with 7 positions matching TRBD1. The CDR3 has 13 residues. CDR1 is KGHSH and CDR2 is LQKENI in the germline V gene. CDR3 protein: CASSPGQSEREIF. For the CDR3, the DNA is TGTGCCAGCTCACCGGGACAGTCCGAACGGGAGATCTTT.

This clone was detected only a few times. This chain joins TRBV9 and TRBJ2-1, with 8 positions matching TRBD2. Germline CDR1 is SGDLS and CDR2 is YYNGEE. This CDR3 has 17 amino acids. J was trimmed by 4 bases and V by 0 bases; bases with no gene match: 9. CDR3 coding DNA: TGTGCCAGCAGCGTAGAGGTCACAAGCGGGGGATACAATGAGCAGTTCTTC. Its translation: CASSVEVTSGGYNEQFF.

The chain carries TRBV11-3 and TRBJ2-2; either TRBD1 or TRBD2 may fit D (5 bases each). Deletions cut 1 base from V and 7 bases from J, with 13 bases between. The germline gives CDR1 SGHNT, CDR2 YENEEA. CDR3 length: 15 residues. CDR3 bases: TGTGCCAGCAGCTTAGCAGGGAGAGGGAACGGGGAGCTGTTTTTT. Its protein product is CASSLAGRGNGELFF.

The chain couples TRBV7-8 to TRBJ2-1; 12 bases agree with TRBD2. V was clipped by 7 bases and J by 7 bases; unmatched bases: 11. This CDR3 contains 16 residues. The germline V gene has CDR1 SGHVS and CDR2 FQNEAQ. The CDR3 nucleotides are TGTGCCAGCACTAGCGGGGGGGCCACGAGGTGGAATGAGCAGTTCTTC. This encodes CASTSGGATRWNEQFF. The full variable domain, in which reference TRBV7-8 and TRBJ2-1 provide the parts outside the CDR3, is GAGVSQSPRYKVAKRGQDVALRCDPISGHVSLFWYQQALGQGPEFLTYFQNEAQLDKSGLPSDRFFAERPEGSVSTLKIQRTQQEDSAVYLCASTSGGATRWNEQFFGPGTRLTVL.

This clone occurred a few times. This chain joins TRBV5-6 and TRBJ2-3; D might be TRBD2 (5 bases). Germline values: CDR1 SGHDT, CDR2 YYEEEE. The CDR3 has 15 amino acids. With 3 bases removed from V and 2 bases from J, the gap between germline ends came to 13 bases. CDR3 DNA: TGTGCCAGCAGCTCCCCGCGGGCATCCACAGATACGCAGTATTTT. Residues: CASSSPRASTDTQYF.

This clone has only one observation. J is TRBJ2-1 and V is TRBV21-1; the D call TRBD1 from the table was never checked on the DNA. TRBV21-1 is a pseudogene locus. The CDR3 contains 13 residues. The CDR3 DNA is TGTGCCAGCAGCAAAAGGGACAGGGGGCGGCGGTTCTTC. Translated, it gives CASSKRDRGRRFF.

CDR3 protein: CASSQGDSDEKLFF. As DNA, the CDR3 is TGCGCCAGCAGCCAAGGGGACAGTGATGAAAAACTGTTTTTT. The chain links TRBV4-3 to TRBJ1-4, with 7 nucleotides matching TRBD1. Trimming took 1 base from V and 6 from J; bases not matched to a gene: 2. CDR3 length: 14 amino acids. Per germline, CDR1 LGHNA and CDR2 YSLEER.

This clone is large (0.1 to 1%) within its sample. The chain has TRBV9 and TRBJ2-7; TRBD2 agrees at 7 bases. Per germline, CDR1 SGDLS and CDR2 YYNGEE. V was clipped by 0 bases and J by 2 bases; unmatched bases: 5. The CDR3 extends over 15 amino acids. This CDR3 is CASSVGSSGAYEQYF. CDR3 nucleotide sequence: TGTGCCAGCAGCGTAGGATCCAGCGGGGCCTACGAGCAGTACTTC.

The chain couples TRBV15 to TRBJ2-1, with 7 bases lining up with TRBD1. The CDR3 is 17 amino acids. V shed 2 bases, J shed 2 bases, and the junction held 9 bases outside the gene matches. The germline CDR1 and CDR2 sequences are LNHNV and YYDKDF (reference sequence). In nucleotides, the CDR3 is TGTGCCACCAGCAGAACAAACGACAGGGTAACCTACAATGAGCAGTTCTTC. Translation: CATSRTNDRVTYNEQFF.

This clone was detected a few times. The CDR3 reads CASSLAASSYEQYF. CDR3 sequence (DNA): TGTGCCAGCAGCTTAGCGGCTTCCTCCTACGAGCAGTACTTC. The J gene is TRBJ2-7, the V gene TRBV7-2; D uncertain. In germline, CDR1 is SGHTA, CDR2 FQGNSA. The CDR3 loop spans 14 amino acids. Trimming left V 0 bases short and J 0 bases short, with 6 bases between.

The sample holds a few counts of this clone. The chain links TRBV7-3 to TRBJ1-3, with TRBD1 as a possible D gene (6 bases). The CDR3 is made up of 14 amino acids. Germline V lookup: CDR1 SGHTA, CDR2 FQGTGA. Trimming shortened V by 2 bases and J by 4 bases, and 9 bases separated the two germline ends. The DNA for the CDR3 is TGTGCCAGCAGCTTACAGGGGCTGGGAAACACCATATATTTT. This encodes CASSLQGLGNTIYF. Based on the CDR3 plus reference TRBV7-3 and TRBJ1-3, the full variable domain is GAGVSQTPSNKVTEKGKYVELRCDPISGHTALYWYRQSLGQGPEFLIYFQGTGAADDSGLPNDRFFAVRPEGSVSTLKIQRTERGDSAVYLCASSLQGLGNTIYFGEGSWLTVV.

This sequence joins TRBV6-1 and TRBJ2-2; a possible D gene is TRBD1 (6 bases). V lost 5 bases and J 4 bases, leaving 11 bases between the germline ends. This CDR3 spans 14 amino acids. Germline V lookup: CDR1 MNHNS, CDR2 SASEGT. The CDR3 sequence is CASSSSGATGELFF. For the CDR3, the DNA is TGTGCCAGCAGTTCGTCAGGGGCCACCGGGGAGCTGTTTTTT.

CDR3 sequence: CASSLVFIAGGPTYEQYF. The CDR3 DNA sequence: TGCGCCAGCAGCTTGGTTTTCATAGCGGGGGGGCCTACCTACGAGCAGTACTTC. V is TRBV5-1 and J is TRBJ2-7, with TRBD2 matching over 11 bases. V dropped 0 bases and J dropped 2; count of bases not matched to a gene: 10. Germline CDR1 SGHRS, CDR2 YFSETQ. This CDR3 has 18 residues.

V and J are TRBV9 and TRBJ2-3, with 12 bases that match TRBD2. The CDR3 sequence is 16 residues long. Germline CDR1 SGDLS, CDR2 YYNGEE. The V and J ends lost 2 bases and 4 bases, in that order; junction bases with no gene match: 5. The DNA of the CDR3 is TGTGCCAGCAGCGTGCCTAGCGGGGGGGCCGCAGATACGCAGTATTTT. This translates into CASSVPSGGAADTQYF.

The rearrangement joins TRBV6-1 to TRBJ2-3, with 9 positions matching TRBD2. V shed 6 bases and J 2 bases; nucleotides not matched to a gene: 6. Germline V lookup: CDR1 MNHNS, CDR2 SASEGT. The CDR3 has 15 amino acids. The CDR3 protein is CASRISGGNTDTQYF. For the CDR3, the DNA is TGTGCCAGCAGAATCAGCGGGGGGAACACAGATACGCAGTATTTT.

This clone was seen a single time. The chain joins TRBV30 to TRBJ2-5; D perhaps matches TRBD2 (6 bases). Deletions cut 3 bases from V and 5 bases from J, with 19 bases between. Germline V CDR1 and CDR2: GTSNPN, SVGIG (reference sequence). The CDR3 has 15 amino acids. Written as DNA, the CDR3 is TGTGCCTGGAGGGGGGGTGGCAAAGTCAGGGAGACCCAGTACTTC. Translated, it gives CAWRGGGKVRETQYF.

The chain uses TRBV7-2 and TRBJ1-1; the D is unclear. Trimming shortened V by 5 bases and J by 1 base, and 11 bases separated the two germline ends. Per germline, CDR1 SGHTA and CDR2 FQGNSA. This CDR3 region has 14 residues. The CDR3, as DNA: TGTGCCAGCAGCCCAGGACCGACGAACACTGAAGCTTTCTTT. Protein: CASSPGPTNTEAFF.